The entry that follows covers one T cell receptor (beta chain) sequence. Antigen: not known. All of the donors resided in Nashville, Tennessee, and each was a Caucasian adult. The CDR3 length is 13 residues. Germline CDR1 is SGHRS and CDR2 is YFSETQ. Trimming took off 4 bases at V and 2 bases at J, with 8 bases between the two ends. Assay: immunoSEQ multiplex PCR; the TCRdb copy retains only in-frame clones and omits some. The data show some 1.5 million clones, 95% to 99% seen once. The sample belongs to a study of shared clonotypes between healthy human individuals. Study-wide findings and caveats: A handful of donors showed sharing of approximately 5% of naive CD4 clonotypes.

V and J are TRBV5-1 and TRBJ2-3; D unclear. Sequencing was carried out using naive CD4+ T cells sorted from blood. Subset described: CD45RA+ positively selected. The receptor comes from a man aged 25-45 years in good health. The CDR3 reads CASSGSNTDTQYF. CDR3 bases: TGCGCCAGCAGCGGGTCGAACACAGATACGCAGTATTTT.